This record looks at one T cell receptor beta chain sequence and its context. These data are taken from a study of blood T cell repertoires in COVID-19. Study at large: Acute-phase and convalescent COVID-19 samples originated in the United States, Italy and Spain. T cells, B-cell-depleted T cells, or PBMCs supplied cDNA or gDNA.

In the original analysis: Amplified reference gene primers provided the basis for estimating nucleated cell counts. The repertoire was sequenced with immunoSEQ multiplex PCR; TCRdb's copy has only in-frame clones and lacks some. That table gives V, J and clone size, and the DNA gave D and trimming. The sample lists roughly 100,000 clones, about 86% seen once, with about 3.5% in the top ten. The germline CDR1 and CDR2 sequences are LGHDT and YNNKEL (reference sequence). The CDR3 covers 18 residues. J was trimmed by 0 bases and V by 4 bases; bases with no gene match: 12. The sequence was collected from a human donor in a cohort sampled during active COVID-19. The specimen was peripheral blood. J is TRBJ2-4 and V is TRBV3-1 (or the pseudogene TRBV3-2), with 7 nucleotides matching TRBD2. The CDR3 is CASSPQGGPLLAKNIQYF. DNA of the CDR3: TGTGCCAGCAGCCCTCAGGGAGGGCCATTATTAGCCAAAAACATTCAGTACTTC.